This TCR beta chain was documented in a study of T cell responses to AZD1222 COVID-19 vaccine. Study results and limitations: Baseline seropositives among AZD1222 recipients totaled only five to seven. Among vaccine-associated CD4 TCRs, coverage spanned spike, with dominance at 160-218 and 743-854. Clonal diversity was possibly underestimated; the donors were predominantly white British and more often female. Spike-specific TCR repertoires showed rising breadth and depth after two AZD1222 doses.

Comments on this clone: The antigen is undetermined.

Germline V gene lookup returns CDR1 MNHNY and CDR2 SVGAGI (reference sequence). The CDR3 is made up of 17 amino acids. V was clipped by 6 bases and J by 6 bases; unmatched bases: 14. Libraries were prepared by immunoSEQ multiplex PCR; TCRdb keeps only in-frame clonotypes and omits some of them. The sample holds 100,000 to 130,000 clones; more than 70% are singletons and the top ten take around 3.2%. The chain carries TRBV6-6 and TRBJ1-4; the match to TRBD1 covers 9 bases. The specimen comprised peripheral blood, sampled on day 0 of AZD1222 vaccination. The TCR sequence derives from an adult in good health. CDR3 DNA sequence: TGTGCCAGCAGACGACGACAGGGGGAAGGTTTTGATGAAAAACTGTTTTTT. Amino acid sequence: CASRRRQGEGFDEKLFF.